Each of the 28 T cell receptor beta chains below was sequenced from the same sample in a study of blood T cell repertoires in COVID-19. Generated by immunoSEQ multiplex PCR, the TCRdb table keeps only in-frame clones and is missing some. This sample has 20,000 to 25,000 clones; about 90% occur once, and the top ten carry approximately 6.3%. The sequencing sample was made of peripheral blood. All receptors come from a woman older than 75 with active COVID-19.

The J gene is TRBJ2-6, the V gene TRBV29-1; possibly TRBD1 for D (6 bases). This CDR3 region has 15 residues. Trimming removed 4 bases from V and 2 bases from J, with 12 bases in between. Germline assignment: CDR1 SQVTM and CDR2 ANQGSEA. The CDR3 spells CSVVAPGAGANVLTF. The CDR3, as DNA: TGCAGCGTTGTGGCCCCAGGGGCTGGGGCCAACGTCCTGACTTTC.

The V and J genes are TRBV30 and TRBJ1-6; 8 nucleotides agree with TRBD1. J was trimmed by 1 base and V by 5 bases; bases with no gene match: 1. Germline V gene lookup returns CDR1 GTSNPN and CDR2 SVGIG (reference sequence). This CDR3 has 14 amino acids. The CDR3 region is CAWQGASYNSPLHF. In DNA form, the CDR3 reads TGTGCCTGGCAGGGGGCTTCCTATAATTCACCCCTCCACTTT.

J is TRBJ2-3 and V is TRBV7-9, with 10 nucleotides matching TRBD2. The germline V gene encodes CDR1 SEHNR and CDR2 FQNEAQ (reference sequence). V was clipped by 1 base and J by 6 bases; unmatched bases: 7. The CDR3 sequence is 16 residues long. The CDR3 sequence is CASSLGDLAGEDTQYF. The CDR3 DNA reads TGTGCCAGCAGCTTAGGGGACCTAGCGGGGGAGGATACGCAGTATTTT.

In this sample, this clone turned up once. The rearrangement links TRBV2 to TRBJ2-2; 8 bases map to TRBD2. Trimming cost V 6 bases and J 5 bases; bases outside gene matches: 5. Germline V gene sequence: CDR1 SNHLY, CDR2 FYNNEI. The CDR3 runs 14 residues. DNA for the CDR3: TGTGCCAGCAGCGGACTAGCAGAGACCGGGGAGCTGTTTTTT. It is translated as CASSGLAETGELFF.

This clone occurred once. The chain has TRBV11-2 and TRBJ2-3, with 9 bases that match TRBD2. The CDR3 consists of 12 residues. CDR1 and CDR2 from the germline V gene are SGHAT and FQNNGV. After removal of 8 bases from V and 4 bases from J, the junction contained 1 base not matched to a gene. The CDR3 region is CASAGGADTQYF. CDR3 nucleotide sequence: TGTGCCAGCGCGGGGGGGGCAGATACGCAGTATTTT.

The chain combines TRBV19 with TRBJ1-3; a possible D gene is TRBD1 (6 bases). This CDR3 is 12 amino acids long. The germline gives CDR1 LNHDA, CDR2 SQIVND (reference sequence). The ends were cut back, 4 bases at V and 8 bases at J, with 9 bases in the middle. The CDR3 is CASSRQDHTIYF. DNA of the CDR3: TGTGCCAGTAGTAGACAGGACCACACCATATATTTT.

V is TRBV12-3 or TRBV12-4 and J is TRBJ2-1; no firm D call. V lost 6 bases, J lost 11 bases, and 14 bases lay in between. The CDR3 has 12 residues. CDR3 region: CASSPSAEQQFF. As DNA, the CDR3 is TGTGCCAGCAGCCCCTCGGCGGAGCAGCAGTTCTTC.

The chain joins TRBV18 to TRBJ2-2; 7 nucleotides agree with TRBD2. The CDR3 is 15 amino acids. CDR1 and CDR2 (germline): KGHSH, LQKENI. Germline trimming cut 3 bases from V and 7 bases from J; bases unmatched to any gene: 8. The CDR3 DNA sequence: TGTGCCAGCTCACCCCTATCGGGGGGTCTCGGGGAGCTGTTTTTT. As protein: CASSPLSGGLGELFF.

The gene calls are TRBV4-2 and TRBJ2-5; TRBD1 agrees at 8 bases. From germline, CDR1 is LGHNA and CDR2 YNFKEQ. The CDR3 contains 15 residues. V lost 1 base to trimming and J lost 1 base; unmatched junction nucleotides: 2. CDR3 region: CASSQGGTGQETQYF. CDR3 nucleotide sequence: TGTGCCAGCAGCCAAGGCGGGACAGGCCAAGAGACCCAGTACTTC.

V is TRBV5-4 and J is TRBJ1-5, with TRBD1 matching 10 bases. V was clipped by 0 bases and J by 7 bases; unmatched bases: 7. Germline values: CDR1 SGHNT, CDR2 YYREEE (reference sequence). The CDR3 length is 16 residues. In nucleotides, the CDR3 is TGTGCCAGCAGCTTGGGGGCCGGGACAGGGGTGCAGCCCCAGCATTTT. Protein: CASSLGAGTGVQPQHF. The entire variable domain, with the rest obtained from reference TRBV5-4 and TRBJ1-5, is as follows: ETGVTQSPTHLIKTRGQQVTLRCSSQSGHNTVSWYQQALGQGPQFIFQYYREEENGRGNFPPRFSGLQFPNYSSELNVNALELDDSALYLCASSLGAGTGVQPQHFGDGTRLSIL.

The genes are TRBV10-3 and TRBJ2-7; 11 positions match TRBD1. Trimming took 6 bases from V and 3 from J; bases not matched to a gene: 4. The CDR3 is 14 amino acids. Germline V lookup: CDR1 ENHRY, CDR2 SYGVKD. The CDR3 nucleotides read TGTGCCATCAGAAGGGGGACAGGGGGCTACGAGCAGTACTTC. It codes for CAIRRGTGGYEQYF.

The chain's CDR3 is CASSSGTGEYGYTF. CDR3 DNA sequence: TGCGCCAGCAGCTCCGGGACAGGGGAGTATGGCTACACCTTC. J is TRBJ1-2 and V is TRBV5-1; TRBD1 aligns across 10 bases. V shed 3 bases and J 5 bases; nucleotides not matched to a gene: 4. The CDR3 is 14 residues long. Germline V gives CDR1 SGHRS, CDR2 YFSETQ.

This chain uses TRBV7-8 with TRBJ2-7; TRBD2 matches 14 bases. V shed 5 bases, J shed 4 bases, and the junction held 22 bases outside the gene matches. CDR3 length: 21 amino acids. The germline CDR1 and CDR2 sequences are SGHVS and FQNEAQ. Here the CDR3 reads CASSPAGGGRTSGGLSYEQYF. The DNA of the CDR3 is TGTGCCAGCAGCCCAGCAGGAGGCGGGCGGACTAGCGGGGGGCTATCGTACGAGCAGTACTTC.

This chain joins TRBV7-6 and TRBJ2-3; perhaps TRBD2 as D (7 bases). Germline V gives CDR1 SGHVS, CDR2 FNYEAQ. Between the trimmed V and J ends, which lost 2 bases and 0 bases, there was a span of 12 bases. This CDR3 is built from 16 residues. CDR3 protein: CASSLQGGGSTDTQYF. The CDR3 nucleotides are TGTGCCAGCAGCTTACAAGGCGGGGGCAGCACAGATACGCAGTATTTT.

Written as DNA, the CDR3 is TGTGCCAGCAGCAAATTAAGGCTTGGGCGCGGGGACAGGTGGATAGAAAAACTGTTTTTT. Translated: CASSKLRLGRGDRWIEKLFF. The chain combines TRBV21-1 with TRBJ1-4; the DNA was not compared with TRBD1, the D call given in the table. TRBV21-1 is recorded as a pseudogene. CDR3 length equals 20 residues.

This chain uses TRBV5-6 with TRBJ1-2; 7 nucleotides line up with TRBD1. Germline V gene lookup returns CDR1 SGHDT and CDR2 YYEEEE. CDR3 size: 13 residues. The V gene end was trimmed by 4 bases and the J gene end by 5 bases; junction bases not matched to a gene: 5. CDR3 loop: CASSQGQPYGYTF. The CDR3 bases are TGTGCCAGCAGCCAGGGACAGCCATATGGCTACACCTTC.

The chain recombines TRBV6-2 or TRBV6-3 with TRBJ2-1; TRBD2 aligns across 10 bases. This CDR3 is 18 amino acids long. Germline-derived CDR1 and CDR2 are MNHEY and SVGEGT. Losses at the gene ends were 1 base for V and 1 base for J; bases not matched to a gene: 7. CDR3 DNA sequence: TGTGCCAGCAGTTACTTAGCGGGGGGCCCTAGGTCCTACAATGAGCAGTTCTTC. It is translated as CASSYLAGGPRSYNEQFF.

The chain is built from TRBV27 and TRBJ2-3, with a tentative D call TRBD2 (6 bases). Trimming removed 7 bases from V and 2 bases from J, with 19 bases in between. The V gene's germline CDR1 is MNHEY and CDR2 SMNVEV (reference sequence). CDR3 size: 16 residues. The CDR3 coding sequence is TGTGCCAGCAAGGGCCGCTTCGGGACTTACACAGATACGCAGTATTTT. It yields the protein CASKGRFGTYTDTQYF.

The chain is built from TRBV2 and TRBJ2-1; the match to TRBD2 covers 13 bases. Looked up from germline, CDR1 is SNHLY and CDR2 is FYNNEI. Trimming cost V 3 bases and J 7 bases; bases outside gene matches: 3. The CDR3 totals 15 residues. The CDR3 region is CASSEGLAGRNEQFF. The CDR3, as DNA: TGTGCCAGCAGTGAGGGACTAGCGGGGCGGAATGAGCAGTTCTTC.

This rearrangement joins TRBV10-2 to TRBJ1-3; TRBD1 aligns across 7 bases. Germline V gives CDR1 WSHSY, CDR2 SAAADI. The CDR3 covers 15 residues. J gave up 0 bases and V 6 bases, and 5 bases lay outside the gene matches. The CDR3 bases are TGCGCCAGCAGCCGACAGGGAGGCTCTGGAAACACCATATATTTT. Protein: CASSRQGGSGNTIYF.

This chain links TRBV6-6 with TRBJ2-5; TRBD1 agrees at 8 bases. Germline values: CDR1 MNHNY, CDR2 SVGAGI (reference sequence). CDR3 size: 14 residues. V lost 5 bases to trimming and J lost 5 bases; unmatched junction nucleotides: 7. As DNA, the CDR3 is TGTGCCAGCAGTAGACAGGGGTTTGGGGAGACCCAGTACTTC. Encoded protein: CASSRQGFGETQYF.

This chain links TRBV19 with TRBJ1-2; 8 bases are shared with TRBD1. The trim removed 7 bases at V and 2 bases at J, leaving 6 bases unmatched. CDR3 size: 14 residues. CDR1 LNHDA and CDR2 SQIVND come from the germline V gene (reference sequence). This chain's CDR3 is CASILGQGNYGYTF. The CDR3 bases are TGTGCCAGTATCTTAGGACAGGGAAACTATGGCTACACCTTC.

J is TRBJ2-3 and V is TRBV9; 9 bases map to TRBD2. CDR1 and CDR2 (germline): SGDLS, YYNGEE. The V segment lost 0 bases and the J segment 3 bases; nucleotides outside the gene matches: 8. The CDR3 contains 17 residues. CDR3 in amino acids: CASSVGGSGGQTDTQYF. The DNA of the CDR3 is TGTGCCAGCAGCGTAGGTGGTAGCGGGGGACAAACAGATACGCAGTATTTT.

For the CDR3, the DNA is TGTGCCACCAGTGACGCGGGGCAGCCCCAGCATTTT. Protein: CATSDAGQPQHF. V usage is TRBV24-1 and J usage is TRBJ1-5; no firm D call. Germline loops: CDR1 KGHDR, CDR2 SFDVKD. With 4 bases removed from V and 7 bases from J, the gap between germline ends came to 7 bases. The CDR3 sequence is 12 residues long.

This sequence joins TRBV6-6 and TRBJ1-1; 7 bases agree with TRBD1. Per the germline V gene, CDR1 is MNHNY and CDR2 is SVGAGI (reference sequence). The CDR3 has 14 amino acids. J was trimmed by 5 bases and V by 4 bases; bases with no gene match: 7. The CDR3 DNA follows: TGTGCCAGCAGTTTCACAGGGGCAGGTACTGAAGCTTTCTTT. Protein: CASSFTGAGTEAFF.

The gene calls are TRBV5-4 and TRBJ2-3; TRBD1 is a possible D gene (6 bases). The germline V and J ends were trimmed by 4 bases and 5 bases, with 17 bases remaining between them. The CDR3 has 15 amino acids. Germline CDR1 reads SGHNT; CDR2 reads YYREEE (reference sequence). The CDR3 DNA reads as TGTGCCAGCAGCCTTGGGGGCTCAATTGAAGATACGCAGTATTTT. It translates to CASSLGGSIEDTQYF. The complete variable domain, with remaining parts taken from reference TRBV5-4 and TRBJ2-3, reads ETGVTQSPTHLIKTRGQQVTLRCSSQSGHNTVSWYQQALGQGPQFIFQYYREEENGRGNFPPRFSGLQFPNYSSELNVNALELDDSALYLCASSLGGSIEDTQYFGPGTRLTVL.

CDR3 nucleotides: TGTGCCAGCTCACCACCGAGCGCAGGGGGCACCTATGGCTACACCTTC. Protein sequence: CASSPPSAGGTYGYTF. The rearrangement uses TRBV18 and TRBJ1-2; 8 nucleotides line up with TRBD1. Germline V gene lookup returns CDR1 KGHSH and CDR2 LQKENI. This CDR3 contains 16 residues. The V gene end was trimmed by 0 bases and the J gene end by 4 bases; junction bases not matched to a gene: 7.

V and J are TRBV29-1 and TRBJ2-3, with D possibly being TRBD1 (5 bases). This CDR3 spans 11 amino acids. Trimming left V 7 bases short and J 6 bases short, with 11 bases between. From germline, CDR1 is SQVTM and CDR2 ANQGSEA. DNA of the CDR3: TGCAGCGGATCCCAGGGCGATACGCAGTATTTT. Amino acids: CSGSQGDTQYF.